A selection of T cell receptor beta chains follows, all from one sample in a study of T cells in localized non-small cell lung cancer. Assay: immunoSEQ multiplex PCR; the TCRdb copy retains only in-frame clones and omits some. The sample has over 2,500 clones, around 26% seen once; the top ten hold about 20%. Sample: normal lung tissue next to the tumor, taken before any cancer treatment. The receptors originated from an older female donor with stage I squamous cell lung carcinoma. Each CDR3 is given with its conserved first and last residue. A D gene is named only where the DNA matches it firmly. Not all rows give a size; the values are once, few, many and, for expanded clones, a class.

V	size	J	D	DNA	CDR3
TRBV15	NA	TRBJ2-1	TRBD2	TGTGCCACCAGCGGGCCGGGACTAGCGAGGAATGAGCAGTTCTTC	CATSGPGLARNEQFF
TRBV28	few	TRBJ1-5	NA	TGTGCCAGCACCTCCCCGCAGGGGCCGGGTCAGCCCCAGCATTTT	CASTSPQGPGQPQHF
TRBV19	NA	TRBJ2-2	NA	TGTGCCAGTAGCCCTGGCGGCGGTAGCGGGGAGCTGTTTTTT	CASSPGGGSGELFF
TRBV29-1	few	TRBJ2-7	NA	TGCAGCGACGGGTCGGATTCCAGCTCCTACGAGCAGTACTTC	CSDGSDSSSYEQYF
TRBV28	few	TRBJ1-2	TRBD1	TGTGCCAGCTGGGTTGGACAGGGCGATGGCTACACCTTC	CASWVGQGDGYTF
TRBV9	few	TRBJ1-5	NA	TGTGCCAGCAGTGAAGCGAGGGGTAGCAATCAGCCCCAGCATTTT	CASSEARGSNQPQHF
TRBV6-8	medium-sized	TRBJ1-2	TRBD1	TGTGCCATCAGTGGTGAGGGGGCAATCTTTGGCTACACCTTC	CAISGEGAIFGYTF
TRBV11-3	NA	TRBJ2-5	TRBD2	TGTGCCAGCAGCTTGGCCAGGTCGGGACTAGCGGGAGTACAAGAGACCCAGTACTTC	CASSLARSGLAGVQETQYF
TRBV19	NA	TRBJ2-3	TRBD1	TGTGCCAGTAGTATGGGACAGGGAACAGATACGCAGTATTTT	CASSMGQGTDTQYF
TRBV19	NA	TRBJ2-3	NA	TGTGGGTCCGGGAGAGGGGACACAGATACGCAGTATTTT	CGSGRGDTDTQYF
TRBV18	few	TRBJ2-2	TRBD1	TGTGCCAGTGCATGGGACAGGGGAGCCGGGGAGCTGTTTTTT	CASAWDRGAGELFF
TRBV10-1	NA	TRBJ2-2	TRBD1	TGCGCCAGCAGTGAGAATCGGGACAGCTACACCGGGGAGCTGTTTTTT	CASSENRDSYTGELFF
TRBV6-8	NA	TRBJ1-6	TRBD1	TGTGCCAGCAGACCAGACAGGGGAAGCTCACCCCTCCACTTT	CASRPDRGSSPLHF
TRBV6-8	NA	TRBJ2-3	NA	TGTGCCAGCAGCCCCCTAGGGGATACGCAGTATTTT	CASSPLGDTQYF
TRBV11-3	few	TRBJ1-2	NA	TGTGCCAGCAGCTTATGGCAGGGCCCTAACTATGGCTACACCTTC	CASSLWQGPNYGYTF
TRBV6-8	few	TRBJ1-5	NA	TGTGCCAGCAGGCCCAACAGGGAAGAAAGCAATCAGCCCCAGCATTTT	CASRPNREESNQPQHF
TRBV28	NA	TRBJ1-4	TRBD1	TGTGCCAGCAGTCAGGGGGGTGCCACTAATGAAAAACTGTTTTTT	CASSQGGATNEKLFF
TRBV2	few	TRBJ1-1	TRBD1	TGTGCCAGCAGTATTGACAGGGGGGGGACTGAAGCTTTCTTT	CASSIDRGGTEAFF
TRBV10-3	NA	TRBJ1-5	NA	TGTGCCATCAGTGAGGGCAGGGGAACATTAATGAATCAGCCCCAGCATTTT	CAISEGRGTLMNQPQHF
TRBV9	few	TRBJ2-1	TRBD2	TGTGCCAGCCTCGCCCCGGCGGGAGCCGGTTGCAATGAGCAGTTCTTC	CASLAPAGAGCNEQFF
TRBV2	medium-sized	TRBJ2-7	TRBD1	TGTGCCAGCAGCTCACGAGGGACAGGCTTGCCAATTGCATACGAGCAGTACTTC	CASSSRGTGLPIAYEQYF
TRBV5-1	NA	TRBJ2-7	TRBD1	TGCGCCAGCAGCTTGACCGGACAGGGCTACGAGCAGTACTTC	CASSLTGQGYEQYF
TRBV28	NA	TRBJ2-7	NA	TGTGCCAGCCTGACTACCGCCCGGGGAGAGCAGTACTTC	CASLTTARGEQYF
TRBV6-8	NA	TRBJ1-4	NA	TGTGCCACCTTCCAAGGCAGGGGTCTGGATGAAAAACTGTTTTTT	CATFQGRGLDEKLFF
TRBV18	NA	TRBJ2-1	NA	TGTGCCAGCTCACTCTCACAGAACTCCTACAATGAGCAGTTCTTC	CASSLSQNSYNEQFF
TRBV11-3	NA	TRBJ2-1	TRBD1	TGTGCCAGCATCAGGGACAGATCCTACAATGAGCAGTTCTTC	CASIRDRSYNEQFF
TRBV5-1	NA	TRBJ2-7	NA	TGCGCCAGCAGCTCACTCCCAGGGGCGTCCTCCTACGAGCAGTACTTC	CASSSLPGASSYEQYF
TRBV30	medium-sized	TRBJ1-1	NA	TGTGCCTGGAGTCCCCCAGGGCGTCGATTGGGGACTGAAGCTTTCTTT	CAWSPPGRRLGTEAFF
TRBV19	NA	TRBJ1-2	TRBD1	TGTGCCATCCATTCGTGGGACAGGGCACCATATGGCTACACCTTC	CAIHSWDRAPYGYTF
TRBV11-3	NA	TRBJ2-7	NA	TGTGCCAGCAGCTTTTTCGGGGGAAAATACGAGCAGTACTTC	CASSFFGGKYEQYF
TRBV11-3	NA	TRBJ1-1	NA	TGTGCCAGCAACCCCGGGTGGGAGAACACTGAAGCTTTCTTT	CASNPGWENTEAFF
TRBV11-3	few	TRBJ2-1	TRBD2	TGTGCCAGCAGTCCCAGCGGGGACCGAATTAATGAGCAGTTCTTC	CASSPSGDRINEQFF
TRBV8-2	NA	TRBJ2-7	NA	TGTGCCAGCAGTTCAAAACAGGGGATCTCCTACGAGCAGTACTTC	CASSSKQGISYEQYF
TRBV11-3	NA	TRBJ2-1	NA	TGTGCCAGCAGCTTAGTGGGAGTCGACAATGAGCAGTTCTTC	CASSLVGVDNEQFF